These 18 T cell receptor beta chains were sequenced from one sample in a study of blood T cell repertoires in COVID-19. Some clones are missing from TCRdb's copy, which holds only in-frame ones; the method was immunoSEQ multiplex PCR. The sample lists more than 200,000 clones, about 88% occurring once. Source material: peripheral blood. The receptors were sampled from a man aged 35 to 55 with acute or convalescent COVID-19.

The genes are TRBV27 and TRBJ1-4; D unresolved. CDR1 is MNHEY, CDR2 SMNVEV, per germline (reference sequence). The CDR3 covers 14 residues. With 6 bases removed from V and 1 base from J, the gap between germline ends came to 9 bases. CDR3 residues: CASSPQITNEKLFF. CDR3 nucleotide sequence: TGTGCCAGCAGCCCACAGATAACTAATGAAAAACTGTTTTTT.

The V call is TRBV19, the J call TRBJ2-2; no clear D gene. Germline V lookup: CDR1 LNHDA, CDR2 SQIVND (reference sequence). Trimming took 6 bases from V and 6 from J, leaving 11 bases between them. This CDR3 region has 13 residues. The CDR3 spells CASSPVGAGELFF. CDR3 in DNA: TGTGCCAGTAGCCCCGTTGGAGCCGGGGAGCTGTTTTTT.

The chain links TRBV7-9 to TRBJ1-1; 8 bases fit TRBD1. The CDR3 covers 14 residues. Germline V gives CDR1 SEHNR, CDR2 FQNEAQ (reference sequence). The ends lost 5 bases at V and 1 base at J; junction bases unmatched: 3. In DNA, the CDR3 is TGTGCCAGCAGCACCGGGACAGGGAACACTGAAGCTTTCTTT. Its protein is CASSTGTGNTEAFF.

The V call is TRBV5-1, the J call TRBJ1-2; 11 bases line up with TRBD1. CDR1 and CDR2 from the germline V gene are SGHRS and YFSETQ. Germline trimming cut 3 bases from V and 7 bases from J; bases unmatched to any gene: 8. This CDR3 comprises 15 residues. The CDR3 sequence: CASSSGWTGGLGYTF. DNA for the CDR3: TGCGCCAGCAGCTCGGGCTGGACAGGGGGCCTTGGCTACACCTTC.

The CDR3 spells CASWGGGIRPQHF. DNA of the CDR3: TGTGCCAGCTGGGGAGGAGGGATCCGGCCCCAGCATTTT. The chain carries TRBV19 and TRBJ1-5; D not resolved. This CDR3 region has 13 residues. CDR1 and CDR2 from the germline V gene are LNHDA and SQIVND (reference sequence). V lost 9 bases to trimming and J lost 9 bases, with 18 bases between them.

The V call is TRBV11-2, the J call TRBJ1-2; TRBD1 matches 7 bases. Germline lookup yields CDR1 SGHAT and CDR2 FQNNGV. V gave up 3 bases and J gave up 6 bases; unmatched junction bases: 4. The CDR3 has 13 amino acids. The CDR3 region has the DNA TGTGCCAGCAGCTTGGACAGGTCAGATGGCTACACCTTC. Protein: CASSLDRSDGYTF.

The gene calls are TRBV6-6 and TRBJ2-7, with TRBD2 identical over 15 bases. Germline assignment: CDR1 MNHNY and CDR2 SVGAGI (reference sequence). V lost 5 bases and J lost 2; bases outside the gene matches: 22. The CDR3 is 22 residues long. The CDR3 sequence is CASSLAGILPGLAGGNPYEQYF. The CDR3 DNA sequence: TGTGCCAGCAGTCTAGCCGGAATCCTGCCGGGACTAGCGGGAGGCAATCCCTACGAGCAGTACTTC.

The chain employs TRBV27 and TRBJ1-6; TRBD1 matches at 7 bases. V lost 5 bases and J lost 5; bases outside the gene matches: 6. CDR1 is MNHEY and CDR2 is SMNVEV in the germline V gene (reference sequence). The CDR3 contains 15 residues. The CDR3 spells CASSPTGQHNSPLHF. The CDR3 coding sequence is TGTGCCAGCAGTCCGACGGGACAGCATAATTCACCCCTCCACTTT.

The chain has TRBV3-1 (or the pseudogene TRBV3-2) and TRBJ1-5; D ambiguous. V dropped 0 bases and J dropped 3 bases, with 12 bases sitting between them. The CDR3 is 16 amino acids. Germline-derived CDR1 and CDR2 are LGHDT and YNNKEL (reference sequence). The CDR3 sequence is CASSQESAGFNQPQHF. CDR3 sequence (DNA): TGTGCCAGCAGCCAAGAATCGGCAGGCTTCAATCAGCCCCAGCATTTT.

This chain joins TRBV28 and TRBJ2-7, with 7 nucleotides matching TRBD1. The CDR3 totals 13 residues. From germline, CDR1 is MDHEN and CDR2 SYDVKM. V trimming: 10 bases; J trimming: 3 bases; junction bases outside the gene matches: 9. The DNA for the CDR3 is TGTGCCACCATGGACAGGACCGTCTACGAGCAGTACTTC. This translates into CATMDRTVYEQYF. Full variable domain (missing parts from reference TRBV28 and TRBJ2-7): DVKVTQSSRYLVKRTGEKVFLECVQDMDHENMFWYRQDPGLGLRLIYFSYDVKMKEKGDIPEGYSVSREKKERFSLILESASTNQTSMYLCATMDRTVYEQYFGPGTRLTVT.

The table lists this clone with a few counts. The V call is TRBV19, the J call TRBJ1-1; 8 bases fit TRBD1. The CDR3 contains 15 residues. J gave up 1 base and V 9 bases, and 10 bases lay outside the gene matches. Germline CDR1 LNHDA, CDR2 SQIVND (reference sequence). The CDR3 region has the DNA TGTGCCAGCTCTTTGACAGGGGTAGGGAACACTGAAGCTTTCTTT. Translation: CASSLTGVGNTEAFF.

This chain connects TRBV2 to TRBJ1-2; possibly TRBD1 for D (6 bases). Germline V gene lookup returns CDR1 SNHLY and CDR2 FYNNEI. This CDR3 has 12 amino acids. V shed 4 bases and J shed 8 bases, with 11 bases lying between them. The CDR3 sequence is CASSGRGRGYTF. CDR3 nucleotides: TGTGCCAGCAGTGGCAGGGGACGAGGCTACACCTTC.

This chain connects TRBV19 to TRBJ2-7, with a possible D match to TRBD2 (7 bases). CDR1 and CDR2 from the germline V gene are LNHDA and SQIVND (reference sequence). Trimming removed 3 bases at V and 2 bases at J, with 14 bases between. The CDR3 is 15 residues long. Here the CDR3 reads CASSIPGGLAYEQYF. CDR3 sequence (DNA): TGTGCCAGTAGTATCCCCGGGGGGCTCGCCTACGAGCAGTACTTC.

V and J are TRBV18 and TRBJ2-2; D gene ambiguous. The CDR3 consists of 13 residues. Germline V gives CDR1 KGHSH, CDR2 LQKENI. The ends were cut back, 1 base at V and 6 bases at J, with 6 bases in the middle. The CDR3 bases are TGTGCCAGCTCACCACGACTTGCCGGGGAGCTGTTTTTT. It encodes CASSPRLAGELFF.

The count of this clone is one. The gene calls are TRBV18 and TRBJ2-1; 9 bases match TRBD1. The CDR3 runs 16 residues. Germline V gene data show CDR1 as KGHSH and CDR2 as LQKENI. V lost 2 bases, J lost 6 bases, and 8 bases stayed unmatched. The CDR3 sequence is CASSPSPGTGINEQFF. In DNA form, the CDR3 reads TGTGCCAGCTCACCAAGTCCCGGGACAGGGATCAATGAGCAGTTCTTC.

V is TRBV15 and J is TRBJ2-5, with 7 positions matching TRBD2. Germline lookup yields CDR1 LNHNV and CDR2 YYDKDF (reference sequence). This CDR3 comprises 13 residues. V was pared by 2 bases and J by 3 bases, with 0 bases of the junction left unmatched. The CDR3 spells CATSRSGKETQYF. The CDR3 nucleotides read TGTGCCACCAGCAGAAGCGGGAAAGAGACCCAGTACTTC.

This clone was detected once. The chain recombines TRBV11-2 with TRBJ2-7; 10 bases line up with TRBD2. J gave up 5 bases and V 5 bases, and 9 bases lay outside the gene matches. The CDR3 consists of 15 residues. Germline V CDR1 and CDR2: SGHAT, FQNNGV. As DNA, the CDR3 is TGTGCCAGCAGCCCCTCCCCTCTAGCGGGAGACGAGCAGTACTTC. Its translation is CASSPSPLAGDEQYF.

This chain connects TRBV10-3 to TRBJ2-5; a weak D match, TRBD1 (6 bases). From germline, CDR1 is ENHRY and CDR2 SYGVKD. The CDR3 length is 13 residues. V was pared by 11 bases and J by 2 bases, with 15 bases between. The CDR3 spells CAARGGGQETQYF. CDR3 nucleotides: TGTGCCGCCAGGGGTGGGGGACAAGAGACCCAGTACTTC.